One and the same sample provided the 20 T cell receptor beta chains below, sequenced in a study of T-cell memory formation after mild COVID-19. TCRdb called the 5' RACE reads again in MiXCR, with one record for every CDR3 protein. The table has more than 300,000 distinct CDR3 sequences, around a fifth seen once. The source material was PBMCs or a T cell subset sorted from them (not recorded which). These receptors all stem from a man between 18 and 35 years old who had mild COVID-19 (a few samples of this study predate the infection). Cell type and time point are not known.

The DNA for the CDR3 is TGTGCCACCAGTGATCCCGACAGCTCTGGGGCCAACGTCCTGACTTTC. Translation gives CATSDPDSSGANVLTF. This chain joins TRBV24-1 and TRBJ2-6, with D possibly being TRBD1 (5 bases). Germline V lookup: CDR1 KGHDR, CDR2 SFDVKD. The CDR3 spans 16 residues. With 3 bases removed from V and 0 bases from J, the gap between germline ends came to 8 bases.

V gene TRBV5-1 combines with J gene TRBJ1-1, with D uncertain. This CDR3 has 13 amino acids. Trimming cost V 2 bases and J 6 bases, with 11 bases left between them. CDR1 SGHRS and CDR2 YFSETQ come from the germline V gene. The CDR3 DNA reads TGCGCCAGCAGCTTCCCGGCGGGTGCTGAAGCTTTCTTT. Residues: CASSFPAGAEAFF.

A few counts support this clonotype. The CDR3 loop is CASSLERGQSYGYTF. In DNA form, the CDR3 reads TGTGCCAGCAGCTTAGAGCGAGGTCAGTCCTATGGCTACACCTTC. The V gene is TRBV13, the J gene TRBJ1-2, with D uncertain. Germline V CDR1 and CDR2: PRHDT, FYEKMQ (reference sequence). V dropped 1 base and J dropped 4 bases, with 13 bases sitting between them. This CDR3 has 15 residues.

This clonotype was recorded at least ten times. The J gene is TRBJ2-1, the V gene TRBV5-1, with TRBD1 matching 12 bases. Unmatched junction bases numbered 12, after V lost 4 bases and J lost 10 bases. Looked up from germline, CDR1 is SGHRS and CDR2 is YFSETQ. This CDR3 spans 16 amino acids. CDR3 protein: CASSPGSGQGAKEQFF. CDR3 bases: TGCGCCAGCAGCCCCGGGTCGGGACAGGGGGCAAAGGAGCAGTTCTTC.

The sample holds a few counts of this clonotype. In DNA form, the CDR3 reads TGTGCCAGCAGCCTAGGATTCGACGGGTCCTACGAGCAGTACTTC. Its translation is CASSLGFDGSYEQYF. The V gene is TRBV11-2, the J gene TRBJ2-7; D is uncertain. CDR1 SGHAT and CDR2 FQNNGV come from the germline V gene. CDR3 size: 15 residues. V was shortened by 5 bases and J by 1 base, with 15 bases between the two germline ends.

About this clonotype: The junction departs from the called germline gene at one end, perhaps through a read error. This chain uses TRBV6-2 or TRBV6-3 with TRBJ1-2; no reliable D call. The CDR3 sequence is 14 residues long. Germline lookup yields CDR1 MNHEY and CDR2 SVGEGT. In DNA form, the CDR3 reads TGTGCCAGCAGTTATCGGCCGGTGGGCATTGGCTACACATTC. Protein product: CASSYRPVGIGYTF.

The CDR3 is CSASRLAGGNEQFF. The CDR3 coding sequence is TGCAGTGCTAGCCGTCTAGCGGGGGGGAATGAGCAGTTCTTC. This rearrangement joins TRBV20-1 to TRBJ2-1, with 12 nucleotides matching TRBD2. Trimming cost V 3 bases and J 7 bases; bases outside gene matches: 4. The CDR3 loop spans 14 amino acids. Germline V gene data show CDR1 as DFQATT and CDR2 as SNEGSKA (reference sequence).

This clonotype showed up just a few times. The rearrangement uses TRBV10-3 and TRBJ2-2; D not certain. The germline V gene encodes CDR1 ENHRY and CDR2 SYGVKD. The germline V and J ends were trimmed by 3 bases and 2 bases, with 16 bases remaining between them. There are 17 residues in the CDR3. CDR3 sequence (DNA): TGTGCCATCAGTGATACGGAAGTAGGAACCAACACCGGGGAGCTGTTTTTT. Translated: CAISDTEVGTNTGELFF.

The chain couples TRBV10-3 to TRBJ2-1, with no clear D. V was trimmed by 8 bases and J by 4 bases, leaving 18 bases between them. The germline CDR1 and CDR2 sequences are ENHRY and SYGVKD. This CDR3 is 15 amino acids long. Written as DNA, the CDR3 is TGTGCCATCGGCGGAACAGTGGAACTTTACAATGAGCAGTTCTTC. It yields the protein CAIGGTVELYNEQFF.

This clonotype was seen a handful of times. The chain links TRBV4-1 to TRBJ2-7; 7 nucleotides agree with TRBD1. Germline CDR1 and CDR2: MGHRA and YSYEKL. V gave up 2 bases and J gave up 1 base; unmatched junction bases: 11. The CDR3 runs 17 residues. As DNA, the CDR3 is TGCGCCAGCAGCCAACTTCCGACAGGGCGCCTGTCCTACGAGCAGTACTTC. Translation: CASSQLPTGRLSYEQYF.

The genes are TRBV5-1 and TRBJ1-4; D is ambiguous. This CDR3 spans 13 amino acids. Trimming left V 4 bases short and J 5 bases short, with 9 bases between. Germline lookup yields CDR1 SGHRS and CDR2 YFSETQ. CDR3 bases: TGCGCCAGCAGCGCCAAGAGAAATGAAAAACTGTTTTTT. Translated, it gives CASSAKRNEKLFF.

The gene calls are TRBV7-9 and TRBJ1-2; 8 bases fit TRBD1. V lost 5 bases to trimming and J lost 7 bases; unmatched junction nucleotides: 3. Germline V gives CDR1 SEHNR, CDR2 FQNEAQ (reference sequence). The CDR3 has 12 residues. Here the CDR3 DNA reads TGTGCCAGCAGCACAGGGGGGGCTGGCTACACCTTC. Translated: CASSTGGAGYTF. The whole variable domain, filled in from reference TRBV7-9 and TRBJ1-2, reads DTGVSQNPRHKITKRGQNVTFRCDPISEHNRLYWYRQTLGQGPEFLTYFQNEAQLEKSRLLSDRFSAERPKGSFSTLEIQRTEQGDSAMYLCASSTGGAGYTFGSGTRLTVV.

V is TRBV7-2 and J is TRBJ2-3; TRBD2 agrees at 16 bases. Germline V gene sequence: CDR1 SGHTA, CDR2 FQGNSA. Germline trimming cut 3 bases from V and 5 bases from J; bases unmatched to any gene: 8. CDR3 length equals 18 residues. The CDR3 coding sequence is TGTGCCAGCAGCTTGGGACTAGCGGGGGGGCGAGGATTAGATACGCAGTATTTT. Protein sequence: CASSLGLAGGRGLDTQYF.

This clonotype has ten or more counts. This chain joins TRBV4-1 and TRBJ1-1; D might be TRBD1 (5 bases). Trimming removed 1 base from V and 4 bases from J, with 13 bases in between. Germline CDR1 reads MGHRA; CDR2 reads YSYEKL. The CDR3 contains 15 residues. The CDR3 region has the DNA TGCGCCAGCAGCCAAGTTCCAGGGAGGCGCACTGAAGCTTTCTTT. Protein product: CASSQVPGRRTEAFF.

The chain recombines TRBV4-3 with TRBJ1-1; possible D gene TRBD1, 6 bases. V lost 3 bases and J 0 bases, leaving 14 bases between the germline ends. This CDR3 spans 16 amino acids. Germline CDR1 LGHNA, CDR2 YSLEER. CDR3 in DNA: TGCGCCAGCAGCCACGGCAGGGGCCCACTGAACACTGAAGCTTTCTTT. Protein sequence: CASSHGRGPLNTEAFF.

The chain joins TRBV7-2 to TRBJ1-6; unclear D gene. Trimming removed 6 bases at V and 0 bases at J, with 9 bases between. This CDR3 is 15 amino acids long. CDR1 and CDR2 from the germline V gene are SGHTA and FQGNSA. CDR3 loop: CASRGSGSYNSPLHF. The CDR3 region has the DNA TGTGCCAGCAGGGGGTCGGGCTCCTATAATTCACCCCTCCACTTT.

This clonotype was seen ten or more times. This chain connects TRBV7-2 to TRBJ2-5; 8 nucleotides agree with TRBD2. This CDR3 contains 16 residues. Trimming removed 6 bases from V and 4 bases from J; junction bases left unmatched: 13. From germline, CDR1 is SGHTA and CDR2 FQGNSA. The CDR3 loop reads CASSRGGLAGLETQYF. CDR3 sequence (DNA): TGTGCCAGCAGTCGCGGCGGACTAGCCGGTTTAGAGACCCAGTACTTC.

This clonotype showed up just a few times. The V and J genes are TRBV28 and TRBJ2-1, with 7 nucleotides matching TRBD2. V dropped 3 bases and J dropped 10; count of bases not matched to a gene: 9. The germline V gene has CDR1 MDHEN and CDR2 SYDVKM. The CDR3 runs 14 residues. CDR3 DNA: TGTGCCAGCAGTTTCCGGGGGAGGGTCCGAGAGCAGTTCTTC. Its protein product is CASSFRGRVREQFF.

The rearrangement links TRBV20-1 to TRBJ2-3, with TRBD1 as a possible D gene (6 bases). V lost 2 bases to trimming and J lost 4 bases, with 10 bases between them. Germline-derived CDR1 and CDR2 are DFQATT and SNEGSKA (reference sequence). The CDR3 is 13 residues long. In DNA form, the CDR3 reads TGCAGTGCTAGACATGGGGGCCCAGATACGCAGTATTTT. Translated, it gives CSARHGGPDTQYF.

This clonotype has a handful of counts. The chain recombines TRBV29-1 with TRBJ2-1, with 9 bases matching TRBD1. V shed 6 bases, J shed 1 base, and the junction held 4 bases outside the gene matches. The CDR3 has 14 amino acids. Germline CDR1 SQVTM, CDR2 ANQGSEA. CDR3: CSVSQGASYNEQFF. CDR3 sequence (DNA): TGCAGCGTCTCACAGGGGGCTTCCTACAATGAGCAGTTCTTC.